The 2 T cell receptor beta chains given below trace back to one sample, sequenced in a study of glioma-infiltrating T cells after dendritic cell vaccination. Here immunoSEQ multiplex PCR was the method, and the copy in TCRdb shows in-frame clones only, minus some. Seen here are more than 3,000 clones, nearly 80% observed once, and the top ten hold around 4.5%. Sequencing was performed on tumor tissue, taken before dendritic cell vaccination. Every receptor here comes from a human donor with glioblastoma.

There are a few counts of this clone. J is TRBJ2-6 and V is TRBV30; no firm D call. Per the germline V gene, CDR1 is GTSNPN and CDR2 is SVGIG (reference sequence). CDR3 length: 15 residues. V gave up 3 bases and J gave up 0 bases, with 9 bases separating them. The chain's CDR3 is CAWSYDSSGANVLTF. The CDR3 coding sequence is TGTGCCTGGAGCTACGATAGCTCTGGGGCCAACGTCCTGACTTTC.

A note on this clone: At one end, the junction sequence differs from germline, possibly due to a read error. The gene calls are TRBV7-7 and TRBJ2-5; 7 nucleotides agree with TRBD2. The germline V gene encodes CDR1 SSHAT and CDR2 FNYEAQ (reference sequence). The CDR3 totals 13 residues. CDR3 residues: CASSFGGQETQYF. The DNA for the CDR3 is TGTGCTAGCAGCTTCGGGGGGCAAGAGACCCAGTACTTC.